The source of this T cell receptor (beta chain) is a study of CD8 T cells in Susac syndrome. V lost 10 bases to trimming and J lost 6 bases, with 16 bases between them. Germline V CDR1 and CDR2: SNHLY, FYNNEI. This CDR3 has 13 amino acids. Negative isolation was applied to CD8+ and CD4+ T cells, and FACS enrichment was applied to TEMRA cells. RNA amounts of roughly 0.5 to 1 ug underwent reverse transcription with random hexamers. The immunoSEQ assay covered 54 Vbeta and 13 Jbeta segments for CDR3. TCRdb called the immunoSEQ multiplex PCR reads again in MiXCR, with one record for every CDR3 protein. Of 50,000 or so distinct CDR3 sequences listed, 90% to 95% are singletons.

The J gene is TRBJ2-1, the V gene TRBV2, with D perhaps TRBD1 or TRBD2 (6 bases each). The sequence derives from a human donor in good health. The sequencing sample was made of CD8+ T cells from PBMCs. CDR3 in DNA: TGTGCCATCCCCCGTGGAGGGGGCAATGAGCAGTTCTTC. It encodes CAIPRGGGNEQFF.